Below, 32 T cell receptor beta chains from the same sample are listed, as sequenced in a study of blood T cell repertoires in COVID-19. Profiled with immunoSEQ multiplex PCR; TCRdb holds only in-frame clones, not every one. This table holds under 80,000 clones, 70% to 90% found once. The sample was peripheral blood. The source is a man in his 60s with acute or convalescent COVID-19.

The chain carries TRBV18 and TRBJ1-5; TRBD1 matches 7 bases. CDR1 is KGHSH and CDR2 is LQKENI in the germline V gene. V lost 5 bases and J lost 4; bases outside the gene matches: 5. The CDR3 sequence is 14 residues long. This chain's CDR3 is CASSSDRANQPQHF. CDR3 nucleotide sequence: TGTGCCAGCTCATCCGACAGGGCAAATCAGCCCCAGCATTTT.

The CDR3: CASRVSSGGFSYEQYF. The CDR3 DNA reads as TGTGCCAGCAGGGTATCTAGCGGGGGGTTCTCCTACGAGCAGTACTTC. The chain combines TRBV7-2 with TRBJ2-7, with TRBD2 identical over 11 bases. The CDR3 spans 16 residues. Trimming removed 6 bases from V and 0 bases from J; junction bases left unmatched: 7. Per germline, CDR1 SGHTA and CDR2 FQGNSA. Full variable domain (missing parts from reference TRBV7-2 and TRBJ2-7): GAGVSQSPSNKVTEKGKDVELRCDPISGHTALYWYRQSLGQGLEFLIYFQGNSAPDKSGLPSDRFSAERTGGSVSTLTIQRTQQEDSAVYLCASRVSSGGFSYEQYFGPGTRLTVT.

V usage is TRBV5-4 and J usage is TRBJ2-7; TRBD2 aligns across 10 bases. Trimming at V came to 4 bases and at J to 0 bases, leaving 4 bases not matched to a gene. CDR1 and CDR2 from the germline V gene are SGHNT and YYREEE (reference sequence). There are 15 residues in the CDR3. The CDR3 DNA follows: TGTGCCAGCAGCGTGTCTAGCGGGAGCTCCTACGAGCAGTACTTC. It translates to CASSVSSGSSYEQYF.

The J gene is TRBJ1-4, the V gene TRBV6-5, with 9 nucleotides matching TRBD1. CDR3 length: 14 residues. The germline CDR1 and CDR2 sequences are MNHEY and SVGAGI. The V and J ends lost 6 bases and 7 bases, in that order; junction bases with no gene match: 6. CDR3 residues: CASRQGAVGEKLFF. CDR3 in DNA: TGTGCCAGCAGACAGGGGGCGGTAGGTGAAAAACTGTTTTTT.

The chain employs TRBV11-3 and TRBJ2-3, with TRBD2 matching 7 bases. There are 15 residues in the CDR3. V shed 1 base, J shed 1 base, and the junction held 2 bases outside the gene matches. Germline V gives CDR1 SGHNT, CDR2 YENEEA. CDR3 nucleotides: TGTGCCAGCAGCTTAGGACTAGCTCGCACAGATACGCAGTATTTT. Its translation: CASSLGLARTDTQYF.

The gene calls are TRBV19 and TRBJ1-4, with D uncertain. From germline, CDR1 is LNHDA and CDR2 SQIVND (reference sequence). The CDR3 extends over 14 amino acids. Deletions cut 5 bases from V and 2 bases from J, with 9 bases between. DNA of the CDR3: TGTGCCAGTAGTGTCATGGGCACTAATGAAAAACTGTTTTTT. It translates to CASSVMGTNEKLFF.

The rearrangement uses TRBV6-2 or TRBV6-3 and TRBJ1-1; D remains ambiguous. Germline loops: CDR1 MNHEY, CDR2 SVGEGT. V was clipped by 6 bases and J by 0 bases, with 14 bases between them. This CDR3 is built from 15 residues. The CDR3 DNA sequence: TGTGCCAGCAGCTCGACGCAACAGTTGAACACTGAAGCTTTCTTT. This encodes CASSSTQQLNTEAFF.

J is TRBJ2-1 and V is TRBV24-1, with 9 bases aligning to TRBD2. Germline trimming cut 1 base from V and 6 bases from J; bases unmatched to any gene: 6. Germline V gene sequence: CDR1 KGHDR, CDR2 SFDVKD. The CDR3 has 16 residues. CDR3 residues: CATSDFGGGGANEQFF. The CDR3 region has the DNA TGTGCCACCAGTGATTTTGGGGGCGGGGGGGCCAATGAGCAGTTCTTC.

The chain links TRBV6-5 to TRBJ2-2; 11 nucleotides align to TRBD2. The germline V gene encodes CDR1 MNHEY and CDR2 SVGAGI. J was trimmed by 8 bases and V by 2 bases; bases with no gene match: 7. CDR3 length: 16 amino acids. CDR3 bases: TGTGCCAGCAGTTACGGTAGCGGGGGGGCTGTAGGGGAGCTGTTTTTT. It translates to CASSYGSGGAVGELFF.

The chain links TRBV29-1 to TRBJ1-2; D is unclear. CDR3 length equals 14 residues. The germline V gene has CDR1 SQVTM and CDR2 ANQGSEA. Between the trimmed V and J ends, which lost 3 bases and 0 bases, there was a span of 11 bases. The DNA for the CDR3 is TGCAGCGTTGATTTGTCTGAGTCTAACTATGGCTACACCTTC. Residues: CSVDLSESNYGYTF. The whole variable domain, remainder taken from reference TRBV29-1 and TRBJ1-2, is SAVISQKPSRDICQRGTSLTIQCQVDSQVTMMFWYRQQPGQSLTLIATANQGSEATYESGFVIDKFPISRPNLTFSTLTVSNMSPEDSSIYLCSVDLSESNYGYTFGSGTRLTVV.

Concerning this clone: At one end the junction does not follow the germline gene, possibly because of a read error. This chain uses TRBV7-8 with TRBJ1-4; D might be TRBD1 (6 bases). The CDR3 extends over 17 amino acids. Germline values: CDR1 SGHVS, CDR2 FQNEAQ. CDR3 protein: CASSPRGGPATNERLFF. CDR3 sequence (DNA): TGTGCCAGCAGCCCTCGGGGGGGGCCCGCAACTAATGAAAGACTGTTTTTT.

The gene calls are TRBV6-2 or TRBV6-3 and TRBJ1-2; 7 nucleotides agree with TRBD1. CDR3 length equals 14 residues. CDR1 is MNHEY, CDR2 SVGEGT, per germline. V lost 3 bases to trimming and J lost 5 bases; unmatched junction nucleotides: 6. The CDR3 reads CASSYPTGRYGYTF. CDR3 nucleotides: TGTGCCAGCAGTTATCCGACAGGGCGGTATGGCTACACCTTC.

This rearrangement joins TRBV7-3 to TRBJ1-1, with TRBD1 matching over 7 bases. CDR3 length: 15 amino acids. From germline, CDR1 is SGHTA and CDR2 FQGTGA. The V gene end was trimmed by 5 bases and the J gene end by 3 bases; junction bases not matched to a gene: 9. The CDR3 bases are TGTGCCAGCAGCCAACGTGGCAGGGGGGACACTGAAGCTTTCTTT. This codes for CASSQRGRGDTEAFF.

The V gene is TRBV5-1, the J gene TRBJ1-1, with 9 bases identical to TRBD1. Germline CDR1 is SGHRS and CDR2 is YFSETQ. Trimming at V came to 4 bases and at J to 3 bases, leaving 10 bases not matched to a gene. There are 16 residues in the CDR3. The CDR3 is CASSPRQGGIYTEAFF. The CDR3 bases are TGCGCCAGCAGCCCTCGACAGGGGGGAATTTACACTGAAGCTTTCTTT.

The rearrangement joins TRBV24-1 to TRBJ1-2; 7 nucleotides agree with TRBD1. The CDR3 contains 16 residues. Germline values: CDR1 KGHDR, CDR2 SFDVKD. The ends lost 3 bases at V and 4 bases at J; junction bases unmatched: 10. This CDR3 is CATSDADNPGGYGYTF. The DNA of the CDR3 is TGTGCCACCAGTGATGCGGACAATCCAGGGGGCTATGGCTACACCTTC.

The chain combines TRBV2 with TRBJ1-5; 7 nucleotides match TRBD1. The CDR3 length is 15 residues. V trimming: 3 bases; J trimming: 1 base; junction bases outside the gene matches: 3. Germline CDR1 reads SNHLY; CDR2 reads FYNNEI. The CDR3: CASSETGFSNQPQHF. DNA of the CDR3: TGTGCCAGCAGTGAGACAGGGTTCAGCAATCAGCCCCAGCATTTT.

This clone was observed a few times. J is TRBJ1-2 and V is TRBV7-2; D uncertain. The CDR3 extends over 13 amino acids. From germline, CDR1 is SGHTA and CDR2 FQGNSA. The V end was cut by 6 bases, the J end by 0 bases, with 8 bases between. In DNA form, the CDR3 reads TGTGCCAGCAGTTCAGTGTCTAACTATGGCTACACCTTC. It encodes CASSSVSNYGYTF.

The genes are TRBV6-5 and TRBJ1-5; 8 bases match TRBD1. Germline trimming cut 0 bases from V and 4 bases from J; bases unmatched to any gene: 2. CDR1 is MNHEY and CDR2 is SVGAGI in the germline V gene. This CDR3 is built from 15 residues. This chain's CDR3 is CASSYSYRGNQPQHF. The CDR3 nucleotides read TGTGCCAGCAGTTACTCGTACAGGGGGAATCAGCCCCAGCATTTT.

The CDR3 spells CASSLGDATEAFF. In nucleotides, the CDR3 is TGTGCCAGCAGCTTAGGCGATGCGACTGAAGCTTTCTTT. V is TRBV7-2 and J is TRBJ1-1; D is uncertain. V was pared by 1 base and J by 5 bases, with 8 bases between. Germline V gives CDR1 SGHTA, CDR2 FQGNSA. This CDR3 has 13 amino acids.

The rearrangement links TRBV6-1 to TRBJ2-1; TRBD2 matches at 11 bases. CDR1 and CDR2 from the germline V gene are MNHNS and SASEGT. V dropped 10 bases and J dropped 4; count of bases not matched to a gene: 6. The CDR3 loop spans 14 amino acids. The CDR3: CATLAGGIYNEQFF. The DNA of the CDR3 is TGTGCCACCCTAGCGGGGGGAATTTACAATGAGCAGTTCTTC.

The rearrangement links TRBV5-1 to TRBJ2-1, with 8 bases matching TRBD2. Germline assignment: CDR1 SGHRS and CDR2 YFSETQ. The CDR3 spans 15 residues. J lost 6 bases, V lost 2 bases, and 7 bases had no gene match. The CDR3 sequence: CASSFSAGGTNEQFF. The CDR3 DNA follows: TGCGCCAGCAGCTTCTCCGCGGGGGGAACCAATGAGCAGTTCTTC.

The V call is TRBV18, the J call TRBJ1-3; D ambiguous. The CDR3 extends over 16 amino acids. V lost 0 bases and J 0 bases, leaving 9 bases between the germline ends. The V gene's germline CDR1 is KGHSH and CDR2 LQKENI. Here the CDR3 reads CASSPPVSGSGNTIYF. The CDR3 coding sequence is TGTGCCAGCTCACCACCTGTTAGCGGCTCTGGAAACACCATATATTTT.

The CDR3, as DNA: TGCGCCAGCAGCAAGACTAGGGACAGCGCCTCAAATGGCTACACCTTC. Protein sequence: CASSKTRDSASNGYTF. V is TRBV5-1 and J is TRBJ1-2, with TRBD1 matching 7 bases. This CDR3 comprises 16 residues. Germline V gene data show CDR1 as SGHRS and CDR2 as YFSETQ. V shed 4 bases and J 6 bases; nucleotides not matched to a gene: 15.

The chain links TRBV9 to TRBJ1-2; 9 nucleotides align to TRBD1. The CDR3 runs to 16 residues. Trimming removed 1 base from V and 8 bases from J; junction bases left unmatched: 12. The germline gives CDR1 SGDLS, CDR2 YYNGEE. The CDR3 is CASSVRWSDRGEGYTF. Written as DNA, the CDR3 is TGTGCCAGCAGCGTACGATGGTCCGACAGGGGGGAGGGCTACACCTTC.

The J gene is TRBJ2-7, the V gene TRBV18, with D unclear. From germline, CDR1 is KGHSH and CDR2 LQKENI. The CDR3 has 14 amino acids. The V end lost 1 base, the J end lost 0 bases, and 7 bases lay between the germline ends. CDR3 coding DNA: TGTGCCAGCTCACCACAACACAGCTCCTACGAGCAGTACTTC. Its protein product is CASSPQHSSYEQYF.

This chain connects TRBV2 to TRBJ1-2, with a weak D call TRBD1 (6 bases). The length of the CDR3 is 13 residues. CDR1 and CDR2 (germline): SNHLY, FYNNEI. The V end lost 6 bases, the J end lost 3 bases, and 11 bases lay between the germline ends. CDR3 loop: CASSLQGDYGYTF. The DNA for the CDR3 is TGTGCCAGCAGCCTACAGGGTGACTATGGCTACACCTTC. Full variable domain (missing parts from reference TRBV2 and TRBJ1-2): EPEVTQTPSHQVTQMGQEVILRCVPISNHLYFYWYRQILGQKVEFLVSFYNNEISEKSEIFDDQFSVERPDGSNFTLKIRSTKLEDSAMYFCASSLQGDYGYTFGSGTRLTVV.

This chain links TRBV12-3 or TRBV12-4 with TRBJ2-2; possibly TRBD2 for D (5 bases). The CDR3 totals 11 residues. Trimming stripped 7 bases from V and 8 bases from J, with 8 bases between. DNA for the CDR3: TGTGCCAGCAAAATAGCGGGGGAGCTGTTTTTT. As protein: CASKIAGELFF.

The CDR3 spells CAWSTREGGVTEAFF. DNA of the CDR3: TGTGCCTGGAGTACACGGGAGGGAGGGGTAACTGAAGCTTTCTTT. V usage is TRBV30 and J usage is TRBJ1-1, with TRBD1 as a possible D gene (5 bases). V lost 2 bases to trimming and J lost 5 bases, with 18 bases between them. The CDR3 is 15 amino acids. CDR1 and CDR2 (germline): GTSNPN, SVGIG (reference sequence). Full variable domain (missing parts from reference TRBV30 and TRBJ1-1): SQTIHQWPATLVQPVGSPLSLECTVEGTSNPNLYWYRQAAGRGLQLLFYSVGIGQISSEVPQNLSASRPQDRQFILSSKKLLLSDSGFYLCAWSTREGGVTEAFFGQGTRLTVV.

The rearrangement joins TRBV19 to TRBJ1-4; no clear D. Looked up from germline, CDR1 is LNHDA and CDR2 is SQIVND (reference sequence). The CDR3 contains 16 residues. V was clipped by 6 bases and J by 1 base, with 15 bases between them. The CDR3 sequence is CASSPRRRLTNEKLFF. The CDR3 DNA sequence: TGTGCCAGTAGCCCCAGGCGGAGGCTAACTAATGAAAAACTGTTTTTT.

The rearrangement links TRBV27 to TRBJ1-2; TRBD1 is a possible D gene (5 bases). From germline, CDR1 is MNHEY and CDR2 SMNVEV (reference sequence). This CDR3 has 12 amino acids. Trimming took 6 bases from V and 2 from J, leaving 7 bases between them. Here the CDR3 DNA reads TGTGCCAGCAGCCAGGGCAACTATGGCTACACCTTC. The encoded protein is CASSQGNYGYTF.

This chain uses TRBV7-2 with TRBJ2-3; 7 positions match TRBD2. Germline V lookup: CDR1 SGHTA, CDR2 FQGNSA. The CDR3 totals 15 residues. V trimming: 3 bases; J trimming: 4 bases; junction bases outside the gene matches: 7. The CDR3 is CASSFQAGFSDTQYF. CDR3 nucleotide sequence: TGTGCCAGCAGCTTCCAAGCGGGGTTCTCAGATACGCAGTATTTT.

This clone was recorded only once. CDR3 nucleotides: TGTGCCAGCAGTGAAATGGGACACAACACCGGGGAGCTGTTTTTT. Encoded protein: CASSEMGHNTGELFF. This chain links TRBV6-1 with TRBJ2-2; a weak D match, TRBD1 (6 bases). V was clipped by 2 bases and J by 2 bases, with 9 bases between them. Germline CDR1 is MNHNS and CDR2 is SASEGT. CDR3 length: 15 residues.